The source of this TCR beta chain is a study of T-cell memory formation after mild COVID-19. About the study: The two donors had largely donor-specific TCR clusters.

This clonotype was picked up many times. What it recognizes is unknown. The CDR3 runs 14 residues. Trimming removed 5 bases from V and 5 bases from J; junction bases left unmatched: 6. The TCR alpha and TCR beta cDNA libraries, bearing sample barcodes and UMIs, were generated by 5'RACE using constant-segment primers. Each CDR3 protein gets one entry after TCRdb re-called the 5' RACE reads with MiXCR. The sample lists around 300,000 distinct CDR3 sequences, roughly an eighth occurring once. Study-wide results and caveats: Specificity for SARS-CoV-2 was not confirmed among the second-wave clones peaking on day 37. Several responding clones turned up in pre-infection memory, indicating that cross-reactive memory may have taken part.

This chain connects TRBV12-3 or TRBV12-4 to TRBJ2-5; 9 bases are shared with TRBD1. Material for sequencing was PBMCs or a T cell subset sorted from them (not recorded which). The sequence came from a man aged 18 to 30 who had mild COVID-19 (a few samples of this study predate the infection). Cell type and time point are not known. The CDR3 sequence is CASSPQGARETQYF. The CDR3, as DNA: TGTGCCAGCAGTCCACAGGGGGCGCGGGAGACCCAGTACTTC.